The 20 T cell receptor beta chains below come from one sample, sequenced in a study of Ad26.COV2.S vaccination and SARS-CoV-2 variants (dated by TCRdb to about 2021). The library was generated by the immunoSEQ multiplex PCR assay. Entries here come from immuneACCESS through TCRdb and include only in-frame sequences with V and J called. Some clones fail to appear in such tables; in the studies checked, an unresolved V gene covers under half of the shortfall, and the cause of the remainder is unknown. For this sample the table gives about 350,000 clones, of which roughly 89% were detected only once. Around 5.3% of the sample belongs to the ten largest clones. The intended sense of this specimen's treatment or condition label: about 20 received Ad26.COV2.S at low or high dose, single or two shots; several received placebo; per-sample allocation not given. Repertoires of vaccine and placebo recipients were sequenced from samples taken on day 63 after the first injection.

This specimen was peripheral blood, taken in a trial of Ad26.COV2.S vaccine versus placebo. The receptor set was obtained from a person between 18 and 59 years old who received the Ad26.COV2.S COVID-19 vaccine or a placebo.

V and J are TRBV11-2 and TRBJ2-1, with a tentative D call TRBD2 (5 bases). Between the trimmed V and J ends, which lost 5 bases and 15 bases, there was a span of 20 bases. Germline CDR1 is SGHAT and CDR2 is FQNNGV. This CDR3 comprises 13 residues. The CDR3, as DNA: TGTGCCAGCAGCCCCCTGGTGACTACCCGCTTGTTCTTC. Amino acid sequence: CASSPLVTTRLFF.

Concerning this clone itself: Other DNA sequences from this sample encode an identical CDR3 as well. The CDR3 sequence: CASSPQGGGTEAFF. The CDR3 region has the DNA TGTGCCAGCAGCCCGCAGGGGGGTGGCACTGAAGCTTTCTTT. The chain recombines TRBV14 with TRBJ1-1, with 7 bases that match TRBD1. J lost 4 bases, V lost 4 bases, and 6 bases had no gene match. CDR1 and CDR2 from the germline V gene are SGHDN and FVKESK. This CDR3 region has 14 residues.

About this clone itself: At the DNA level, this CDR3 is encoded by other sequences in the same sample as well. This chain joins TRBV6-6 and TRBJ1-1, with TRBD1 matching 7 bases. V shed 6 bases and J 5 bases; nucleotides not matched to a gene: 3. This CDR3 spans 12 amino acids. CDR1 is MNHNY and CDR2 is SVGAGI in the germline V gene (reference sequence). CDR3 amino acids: CASRGGGTEAFF. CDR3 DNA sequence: TGTGCCAGCAGAGGGGGCGGTACTGAAGCTTTCTTT.

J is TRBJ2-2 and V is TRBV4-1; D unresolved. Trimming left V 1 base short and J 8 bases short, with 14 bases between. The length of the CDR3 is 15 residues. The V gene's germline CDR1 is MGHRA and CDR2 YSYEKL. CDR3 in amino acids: CASSQVRDPRGELFF. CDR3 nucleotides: TGCGCCAGCAGCCAAGTCCGAGACCCAAGGGGGGAGCTGTTTTTT.

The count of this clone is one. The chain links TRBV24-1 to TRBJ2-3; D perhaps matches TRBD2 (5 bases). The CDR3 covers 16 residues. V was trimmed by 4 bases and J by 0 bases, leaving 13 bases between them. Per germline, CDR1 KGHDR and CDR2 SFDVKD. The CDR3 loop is CATSEKRETSTDTQYF. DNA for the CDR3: TGTGCCACCAGTGAAAAAAGGGAGACTAGCACAGATACGCAGTATTTT.

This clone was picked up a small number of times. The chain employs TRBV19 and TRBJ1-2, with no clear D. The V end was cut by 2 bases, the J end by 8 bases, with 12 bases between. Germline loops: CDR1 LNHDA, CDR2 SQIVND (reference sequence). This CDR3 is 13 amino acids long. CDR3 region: CASSIINGEGYTF. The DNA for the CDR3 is TGTGCCAGTAGTATAATTAATGGAGAGGGCTACACCTTC.

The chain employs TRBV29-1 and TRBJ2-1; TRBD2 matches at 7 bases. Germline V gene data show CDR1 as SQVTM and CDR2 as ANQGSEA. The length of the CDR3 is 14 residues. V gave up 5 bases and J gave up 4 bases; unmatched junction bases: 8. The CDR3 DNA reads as TGCAGCGTTCTGACTAGCCTTCGATACAATGAGCAGTTCTTC. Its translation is CSVLTSLRYNEQFF.

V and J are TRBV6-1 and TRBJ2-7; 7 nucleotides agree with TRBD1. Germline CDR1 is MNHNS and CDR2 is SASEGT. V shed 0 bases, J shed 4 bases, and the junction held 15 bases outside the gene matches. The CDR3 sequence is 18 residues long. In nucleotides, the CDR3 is TGTGCCAGCAGTGAAGCAGCCGGACAGGAATTTGTGCGGTACGAGCAGTACTTC. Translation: CASSEAAGQEFVRYEQYF.

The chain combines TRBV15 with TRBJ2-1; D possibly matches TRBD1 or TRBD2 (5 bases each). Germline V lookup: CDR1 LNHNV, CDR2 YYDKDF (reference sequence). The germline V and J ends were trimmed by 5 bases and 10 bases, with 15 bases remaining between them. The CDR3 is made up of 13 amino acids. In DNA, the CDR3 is TGTGCCACCAGCGGGACGGTTTTATGGGAGCAGTTCTTC. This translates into CATSGTVLWEQFF.

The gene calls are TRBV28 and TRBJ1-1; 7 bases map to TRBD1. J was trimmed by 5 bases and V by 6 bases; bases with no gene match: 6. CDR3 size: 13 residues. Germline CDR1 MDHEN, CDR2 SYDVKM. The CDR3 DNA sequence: TGTGCCAGCAGCGAGACAGGGCAAACTGAAGCTTTCTTT. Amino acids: CASSETGQTEAFF. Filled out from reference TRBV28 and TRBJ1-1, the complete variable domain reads DVKVTQSSRYLVKRTGEKVFLECVQDMDHENMFWYRQDPGLGLRLIYFSYDVKMKEKGDIPEGYSVSREKKERFSLILESASTNQTSMYLCASSETGQTEAFFGQGTRLTVV.

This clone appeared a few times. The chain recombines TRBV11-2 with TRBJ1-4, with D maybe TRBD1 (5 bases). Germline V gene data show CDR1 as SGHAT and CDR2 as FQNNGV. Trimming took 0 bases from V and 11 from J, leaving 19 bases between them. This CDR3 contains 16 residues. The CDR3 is CASSLDVPGEVIKLFF. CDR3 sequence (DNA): TGTGCCAGCAGCTTAGACGTCCCGGGGGAGGTAATCAAACTGTTTTTT.

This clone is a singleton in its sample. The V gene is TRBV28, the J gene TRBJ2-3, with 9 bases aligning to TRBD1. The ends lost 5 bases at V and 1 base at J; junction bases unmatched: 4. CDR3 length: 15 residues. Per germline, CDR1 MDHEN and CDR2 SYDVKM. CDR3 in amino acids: CASSPGQGGTDTQYF. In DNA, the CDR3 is TGTGCCAGCAGTCCGGGACAGGGAGGCACAGATACGCAGTATTTT.

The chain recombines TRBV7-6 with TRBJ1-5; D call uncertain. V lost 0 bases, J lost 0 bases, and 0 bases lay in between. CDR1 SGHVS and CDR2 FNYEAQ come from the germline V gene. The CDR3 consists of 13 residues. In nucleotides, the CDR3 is TGTGCCAGCAGCTTAGCTAGCAATCAGCCCCAGCATTTT. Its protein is CASSLASNQPQHF.

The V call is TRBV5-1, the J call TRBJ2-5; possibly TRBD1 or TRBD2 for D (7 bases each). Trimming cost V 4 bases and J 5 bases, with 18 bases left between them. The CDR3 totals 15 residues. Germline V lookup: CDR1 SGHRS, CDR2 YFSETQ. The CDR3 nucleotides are TGCGCCAGCAGCGTTTCCGGGGGGACAGAGGAGACCCAGTACTTC. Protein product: CASSVSGGTEETQYF. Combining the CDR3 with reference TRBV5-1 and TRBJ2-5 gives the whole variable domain KAGVTQTPRYLIKTRGQQVTLSCSPISGHRSVSWYQQTPGQGLQFLFEYFSETQRNKGNFPGRFSGRQFSNSRSEMNVSTLELGDSALYLCASSVSGGTEETQYFGPGTRLLVL.

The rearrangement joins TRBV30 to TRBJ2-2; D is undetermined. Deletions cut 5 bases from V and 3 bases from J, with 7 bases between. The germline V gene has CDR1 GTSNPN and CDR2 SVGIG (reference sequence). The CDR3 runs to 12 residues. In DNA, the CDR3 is TGTGCCTGGGGGTTCTACACCGGGGAGCTGTTTTTT. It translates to CAWGFYTGELFF.

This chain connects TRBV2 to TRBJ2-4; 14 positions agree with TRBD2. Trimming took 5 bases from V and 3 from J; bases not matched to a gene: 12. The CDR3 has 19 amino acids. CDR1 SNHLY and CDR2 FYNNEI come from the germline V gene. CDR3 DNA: TGTGCCAGCAGTCTCGGACTAGCGGGGGGCCTATGGAACAAAAACATTCAGTACTTC. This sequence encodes CASSLGLAGGLWNKNIQYF.

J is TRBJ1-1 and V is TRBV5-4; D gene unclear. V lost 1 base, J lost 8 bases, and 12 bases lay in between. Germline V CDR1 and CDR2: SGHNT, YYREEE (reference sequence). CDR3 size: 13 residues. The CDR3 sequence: CASSLWSNPEAFF. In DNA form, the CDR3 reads TGTGCCAGCAGCTTGTGGTCCAACCCAGAAGCTTTCTTT.

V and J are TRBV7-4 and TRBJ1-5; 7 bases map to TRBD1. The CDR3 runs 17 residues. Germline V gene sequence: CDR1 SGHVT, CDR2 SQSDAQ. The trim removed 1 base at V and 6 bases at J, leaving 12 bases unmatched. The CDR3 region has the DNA TGTGCCAGCAGCTTAGGTGGCTCAGGGGGAACACTTCAGCCCCAGCATTTT. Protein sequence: CASSLGGSGGTLQPQHF.

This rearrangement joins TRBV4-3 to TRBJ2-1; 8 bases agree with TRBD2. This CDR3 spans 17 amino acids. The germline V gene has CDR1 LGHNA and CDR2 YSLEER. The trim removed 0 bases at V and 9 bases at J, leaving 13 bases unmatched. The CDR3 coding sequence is TGCGCCAGCAGCCAAGACGAACATATTCTCGGGGGGGGTGAGCAGTTCTTC. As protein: CASSQDEHILGGGEQFF.

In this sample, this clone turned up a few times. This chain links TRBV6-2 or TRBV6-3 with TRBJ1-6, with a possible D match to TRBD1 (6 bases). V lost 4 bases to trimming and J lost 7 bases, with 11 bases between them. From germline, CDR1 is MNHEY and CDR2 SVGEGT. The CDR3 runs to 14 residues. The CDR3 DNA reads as TGTGCCAGCAGTTCGAACAGGGAGAATTCACCCCTCCACTTT. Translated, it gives CASSSNRENSPLHF.